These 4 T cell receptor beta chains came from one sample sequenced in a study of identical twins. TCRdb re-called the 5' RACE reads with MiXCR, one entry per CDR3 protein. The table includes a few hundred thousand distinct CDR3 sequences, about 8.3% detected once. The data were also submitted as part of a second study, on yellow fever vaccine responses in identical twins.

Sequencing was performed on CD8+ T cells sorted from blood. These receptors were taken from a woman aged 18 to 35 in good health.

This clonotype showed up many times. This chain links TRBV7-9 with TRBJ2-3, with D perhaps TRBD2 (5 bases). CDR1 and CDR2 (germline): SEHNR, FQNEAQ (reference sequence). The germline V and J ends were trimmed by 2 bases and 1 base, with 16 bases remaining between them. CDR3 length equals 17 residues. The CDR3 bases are TGTGCCAGCAGCTTATCCGAGCGGACGGATGGCACAGATACGCAGTATTTT. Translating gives CASSLSERTDGTDTQYF.

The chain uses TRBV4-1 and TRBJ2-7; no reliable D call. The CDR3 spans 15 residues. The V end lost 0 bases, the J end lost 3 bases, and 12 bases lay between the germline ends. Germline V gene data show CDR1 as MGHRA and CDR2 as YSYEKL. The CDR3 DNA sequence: TGCGCCAGCAGCCAAGATGAGGACGGAGTCTACGAGCAGTACTTC. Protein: CASSQDEDGVYEQYF.

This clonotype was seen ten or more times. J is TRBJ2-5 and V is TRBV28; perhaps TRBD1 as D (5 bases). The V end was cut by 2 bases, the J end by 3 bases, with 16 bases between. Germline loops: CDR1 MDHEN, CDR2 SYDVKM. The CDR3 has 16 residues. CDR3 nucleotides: TGTGCCAGCAGTTTAGTACAGTTGGGGCTCGAAGAGACCCAGTACTTC. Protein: CASSLVQLGLEETQYF.

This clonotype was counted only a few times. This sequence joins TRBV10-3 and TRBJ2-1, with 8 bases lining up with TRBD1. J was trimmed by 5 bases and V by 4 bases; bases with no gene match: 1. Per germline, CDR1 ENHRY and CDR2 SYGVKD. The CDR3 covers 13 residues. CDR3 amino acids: CAISADRDNEQFF. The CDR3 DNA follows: TGTGCCATCAGTGCGGACAGGGACAATGAGCAGTTCTTC.